This entry concerns a single TCR beta chain. The antigen remains undetermined. PCR was performed a second time for about 6 to 12 cycles using a sample-barcoded 5' primer and a J-beta primer mix. TCRdb redid the calling of the 5' RACE reads with MiXCR, one entry per CDR3 protein. Seen here are around 1,600,000 distinct CDR3 sequences, approximately 43% observed once, and the top ten hold more than 4%. Drawn from each donor were 7.5 to 10 milliliters of peripheral blood. Per sample, at least 5.5 micrograms of total RNA were extracted. The sample belongs to a study of blood T cells in healthy people across ages. Whole-study findings and limits: Estimates of total diversity, which came from one million sequenced T cells, were considered to be underestimates.

Germline V gene data show CDR1 as DFQATT and CDR2 as SNEGSKA (reference sequence). This CDR3 has 13 amino acids. The germline V and J ends were trimmed by 6 bases and 13 bases, with 22 bases remaining between them. V gene TRBV20-1 combines with J gene TRBJ2-1, with a tentative D call TRBD2 (5 bases). The receptor was isolated from a woman younger than 35 in good health. Sequencing was carried out using blood. CDR3 bases: TGCAGTGCCCGGGAAGGGCACGAAGAGACCCAGTTCTTC. It codes for CSAREGHEETQFF.